The TCR beta chain described here comes from a study of blood T cell repertoires in COVID-19. Study at large: COVID-19 samples, acute and convalescent, were from the United States, Italy and Spain. T cells, B-cell-depleted T cells, or PBMCs provided the cDNA or gDNA that served as material.

This table comes from immunoSEQ multiplex PCR, and its TCRdb copy is limited to in-frame clones, with some not included. The sample shows 180,000 or so clones, 70% to 90% of them seen only once. The germline CDR1 and CDR2 sequences are ENHRY and SYGVKD. V lost 0 bases to trimming and J lost 5 bases; unmatched junction nucleotides: 4. This CDR3 is 17 amino acids long. The sequence was collected from a woman older than 75 with acute or convalescent COVID-19. The V and J genes are TRBV10-3 and TRBJ2-1; 13 nucleotides align to TRBD2. The sequenced sample was peripheral blood. The CDR3 nucleotides read TGTGCCATCAGTGAGTCGACTAGCGGGGGGCGTAACAATGAGCAGTTCTTC. Encoded protein: CAISESTSGGRNNEQFF.